This passage covers 31 T cell receptor beta chains from one sample sequenced in a study of control samples from healthy donors and cancer patients. The data were produced by immunoSEQ multiplex PCR, yet TCRdb's version contains in-frame clones alone and is incomplete. The table records 95,000 to 100,000 clones, around 88% of them present only once. Sequencing input: blood. These receptors all come from a man aged 25-45 years in good health.

The chain carries TRBV10-3 and TRBJ2-5; the D is unclear. V gave up 10 bases and J gave up 1 base, with 13 bases separating them. This CDR3 has 13 residues. From germline, CDR1 is ENHRY and CDR2 SYGVKD. The CDR3 region is CATLSRTQETQYF. CDR3 nucleotides: TGTGCCACCCTATCGCGAACCCAAGAGACCCAGTACTTC.

The chain couples TRBV6-2 or TRBV6-3 to TRBJ1-5, with D maybe TRBD1 (5 bases). The CDR3 spans 13 residues. Germline values: CDR1 MNHEY, CDR2 SVGEGT. V lost 6 bases, J lost 3 bases, and 9 bases lay in between. Here the CDR3 reads CASSRDHNQPQHF. The CDR3, as DNA: TGTGCCAGCAGCAGGGACCACAATCAGCCCCAGCATTTT.

The chain has TRBV19 and TRBJ1-2; D gene uncertain. Trimming took 0 bases from V and 8 from J, leaving 13 bases between them. The CDR3 contains 14 residues. Per the germline V gene, CDR1 is LNHDA and CDR2 is SQIVND (reference sequence). Written as DNA, the CDR3 is TGTGCCAGTAGTATAGATCATCAGCAGTTGGGCTACACCTTC. Translating gives CASSIDHQQLGYTF.

V is TRBV3-1 (or the pseudogene TRBV3-2) and J is TRBJ1-1; 7 bases map to TRBD1. Germline loops: CDR1 LGHDT, CDR2 YNNKEL (reference sequence). The CDR3 has 17 amino acids. Losses at the gene ends were 0 bases for V and 7 bases for J; bases not matched to a gene: 14. The CDR3 here is CASSQERVAVGTVEAFF. CDR3 sequence (DNA): TGTGCCAGCAGCCAAGAACGGGTTGCAGTCGGGACAGTTGAAGCTTTCTTT.

Only one count was recorded for this clone. V and J are TRBV6-6 and TRBJ1-4; TRBD1 aligns across 9 bases. Germline lookup yields CDR1 MNHNY and CDR2 SVGAGI (reference sequence). V shed 2 bases, J shed 8 bases, and the junction held 6 bases outside the gene matches. This CDR3 comprises 15 residues. CDR3 sequence reads: CASSYRDRGGEKLFF. The DNA of the CDR3 is TGTGCCAGCAGTTACCGCGACAGGGGGGGAGAAAAACTGTTTTTT.

This chain links TRBV18 with TRBJ2-3; 14 nucleotides match TRBD2. Germline CDR1 and CDR2: KGHSH and LQKENI. The CDR3 contains 18 residues. Trimming removed 1 base from V and 0 bases from J; junction bases left unmatched: 3. The CDR3 spells CASSPLGLAGVSTDTQYF. The CDR3 DNA reads TGTGCCAGCTCACCACTGGGACTAGCGGGGGTGAGCACAGATACGCAGTATTTT.

V gene TRBV4-2 combines with J gene TRBJ1-1; no firm D call. Germline V gives CDR1 LGHNA, CDR2 YNFKEQ. The CDR3 has 13 amino acids. V lost 0 bases and J 7 bases, leaving 9 bases between the germline ends. The CDR3 is CASSQDTEGEAFF. The CDR3 DNA sequence: TGTGCCAGCAGCCAAGATACGGAGGGTGAAGCTTTCTTT.

This chain connects TRBV28 to TRBJ2-3; D possibly corresponds to TRBD2 (5 bases). Germline loops: CDR1 MDHEN, CDR2 SYDVKM. This CDR3 contains 13 residues. Trimming left V 7 bases short and J 1 base short, with 9 bases between. The CDR3: CASKKGGTDTQYF. The CDR3 DNA is TGTGCCAGCAAGAAGGGAGGCACAGATACGCAGTATTTT.

The rearrangement uses TRBV27 and TRBJ2-7; TRBD2 might be the D (5 bases). The CDR3 sequence is 13 residues long. Germline V lookup: CDR1 MNHEY, CDR2 SMNVEV (reference sequence). V lost 4 bases to trimming and J lost 3 bases, with 10 bases between them. This CDR3 reads CASSWGALYEQYF. CDR3 nucleotide sequence: TGTGCCAGCAGTTGGGGAGCCCTCTACGAGCAGTACTTC.

The V call is TRBV5-1, the J call TRBJ2-6; the D gene could be TRBD1 or TRBD2 (5 bases each). The CDR3 is made up of 16 amino acids. Germline-derived CDR1 and CDR2 are SGHRS and YFSETQ. V lost 3 bases, J lost 0 bases, and 10 bases lay in between. The CDR3 DNA sequence: TGCGCCAGCAGCTGGGGACCCAGCTCTGGGGCCAACGTCCTGACTTTC. Residues: CASSWGPSSGANVLTF.

This chain joins TRBV24-1 and TRBJ2-3, with a weak D call TRBD1 (6 bases). Germline V gene lookup returns CDR1 KGHDR and CDR2 SFDVKD. CDR3 length: 14 residues. Trimming left V 6 bases short and J 2 bases short, with 11 bases between. The CDR3 spells CATSKSGVTDTQYF. The CDR3 DNA reads as TGTGCCACCAGTAAGTCAGGGGTCACAGATACGCAGTATTTT.

The J gene is TRBJ1-4, the V gene TRBV18; D might be TRBD1 (5 bases). Looked up from germline, CDR1 is KGHSH and CDR2 is LQKENI. V lost 2 bases, J lost 7 bases, and 11 bases lay in between. This CDR3 comprises 14 residues. CDR3 DNA sequence: TGTGCCAGCTCACCAACGGCAGGGAGTGAAAAACTGTTTTTT. Its translation: CASSPTAGSEKLFF.

This chain uses TRBV6-6 with TRBJ2-3; D is perhaps TRBD1 or TRBD2 (5 bases each). The ends were cut back, 5 bases at V and 0 bases at J, with 18 bases in the middle. This CDR3 is 17 amino acids long. Germline lookup yields CDR1 MNHNY and CDR2 SVGAGI (reference sequence). DNA of the CDR3: TGTGCCAGCAGTCATACAGGTGGAGGTTCTAGCACAGATACGCAGTATTTT. It is translated as CASSHTGGGSSTDTQYF.

In regard to this clone: Different DNA sequences within this sample yield the same CDR3. This chain joins TRBV7-2 and TRBJ1-5; possibly TRBD1 for D (6 bases). CDR3 length equals 15 residues. Germline assignment: CDR1 SGHTA and CDR2 FQGNSA. V was clipped by 1 base and J by 7 bases, with 14 bases between them. The CDR3 nucleotides are TGTGCCAGCAGCTTAGTGTGGGGGGCGGGGCAGCCCCAGCATTTT. This encodes CASSLVWGAGQPQHF.

This clone was found once. The V and J genes are TRBV2 and TRBJ2-3, with 9 bases identical to TRBD2. From germline, CDR1 is SNHLY and CDR2 FYNNEI. The CDR3 spans 14 residues. J lost 1 base, V lost 4 bases, and 0 bases had no gene match. The CDR3 here is CASSGLAGTDTQYF. Here the CDR3 DNA reads TGTGCCAGCAGTGGACTAGCGGGCACAGATACGCAGTATTTT.

The chain combines TRBV3-1 (or the pseudogene TRBV3-2) with TRBJ2-7; 10 bases line up with TRBD1. J lost 5 bases, V lost 2 bases, and 9 bases had no gene match. Germline V lookup: CDR1 LGHDT, CDR2 YNNKEL (reference sequence). The CDR3 length is 16 residues. The CDR3 protein is CASSQPRTGGVNEQYF. The CDR3 bases are TGTGCCAGCAGCCAACCTAGGACAGGGGGTGTGAACGAGCAGTACTTC.

The chain carries TRBV24-1 and TRBJ2-2, with TRBD1 identical over 7 bases. Germline V gene sequence: CDR1 KGHDR, CDR2 SFDVKD. The CDR3 totals 15 residues. Trimming at V came to 0 bases and at J to 3 bases, leaving 0 bases not matched to a gene. CDR3: CATSDLDRDTGELFF. The CDR3 DNA reads as TGTGCCACCAGTGATTTGGACAGGGACACCGGGGAGCTGTTTTTT.

V and J are TRBV18 and TRBJ1-3; D unresolved. Per the germline V gene, CDR1 is KGHSH and CDR2 is LQKENI. The V gene lost 3 bases and the J gene lost 0 bases, with 9 bases spanning the gap. The CDR3 is 15 residues long. CDR3 sequence: CASSPFRSSGNTIYF. The DNA for the CDR3 is TGTGCCAGCTCACCTTTCAGGAGCTCTGGAAACACCATATATTTT. Full variable domain (missing parts from reference TRBV18 and TRBJ1-3): NAGVMQNPRHLVRRRGQEARLRCSPMKGHSHVYWYRQLPEEGLKFMVYLQKENIIDESGMPKERFSAEFPKEGPSILRIQQVVRGDSAAYFCASSPFRSSGNTIYFGEGSWLTVV.

The chain carries TRBV30 and TRBJ2-7, with D possibly being TRBD1 (5 bases). Germline CDR1 reads GTSNPN; CDR2 reads SVGIG (reference sequence). Trimming left V 3 bases short and J 5 bases short, with 14 bases between. The CDR3 runs 13 residues. CDR3 DNA sequence: TGTGCCTGGAGCCTATCCTGGGGCCACGAGCAGTACGTC. Protein sequence: CAWSLSWGHEQYV.

The CDR3 spells CASSFHRAGNQPQHF. Here the CDR3 DNA reads TGTGCCAGCAGTTTCCACCGCGCGGGCAATCAGCCCCAGCATTTT. The chain joins TRBV27 to TRBJ1-5; D unresolved. The germline V gene has CDR1 MNHEY and CDR2 SMNVEV (reference sequence). This CDR3 is built from 15 residues. Trimming stripped 3 bases from V and 2 bases from J, with 11 bases between.

The chain uses TRBV5-1 and TRBJ2-5; 8 bases line up with TRBD1. Losses at the gene ends were 4 bases for V and 3 bases for J; bases not matched to a gene: 8. The germline V gene encodes CDR1 SGHRS and CDR2 YFSETQ. The CDR3 runs to 15 residues. CDR3 sequence: CASSSGQGREETQYF. DNA of the CDR3: TGCGCCAGCAGCAGTGGACAGGGTAGAGAAGAGACCCAGTACTTC.

The rearrangement uses TRBV2 and TRBJ2-3; TRBD2 agrees at 9 bases. The germline gives CDR1 SNHLY, CDR2 FYNNEI. The V segment lost 8 bases and the J segment 5 bases; nucleotides outside the gene matches: 11. The CDR3 has 15 amino acids. The CDR3 DNA is TGTGCCAGCGGTAAAAGCGGGGGGACTGGAGATACGCAGTATTTT. It codes for CASGKSGGTGDTQYF. Variable domain in full (rest from reference TRBV2 and TRBJ2-3): EPEVTQTPSHQVTQMGQEVILRCVPISNHLYFYWYRQILGQKVEFLVSFYNNEISEKSEIFDDQFSVERPDGSNFTLKIRSTKLEDSAMYFCASGKSGGTGDTQYFGPGTRLTVL.

V usage is TRBV6-5 and J usage is TRBJ2-5; D unclear. The CDR3 extends over 13 amino acids. CDR1 and CDR2 from the germline V gene are MNHEY and SVGAGI. V was pared by 3 bases and J by 6 bases, with 11 bases between. The CDR3: CASSYDALKTQYF. The CDR3 DNA is TGTGCCAGCAGTTATGACGCATTGAAGACCCAGTACTTC.

V gene TRBV5-1 combines with J gene TRBJ2-1; TRBD1 or TRBD2 may be the D gene (6 bases each). The germline gives CDR1 SGHRS, CDR2 YFSETQ. Trimming shortened V by 0 bases and J by 6 bases, and 16 bases separated the two germline ends. This CDR3 region has 16 residues. CDR3 protein: CASSLGGAGGGNEQFF. For the CDR3, the DNA is TGCGCCAGCAGCTTGGGTGGGGCCGGGGGCGGCAATGAGCAGTTCTTC. Full variable domain (rest looked up from reference TRBV5-1 and TRBJ2-1): KAGVTQTPRYLIKTRGQQVTLSCSPISGHRSVSWYQQTPGQGLQFLFEYFSETQRNKGNFPGRFSGRQFSNSRSEMNVSTLELGDSALYLCASSLGGAGGGNEQFFGPGTRLTVL.

Only one count was recorded for this clone. V and J are TRBV3-1 (or the pseudogene TRBV3-2) and TRBJ2-2; 10 positions match TRBD2. There are 17 residues in the CDR3. From germline, CDR1 is LGHDT and CDR2 YNNKEL (reference sequence). Losses at the gene ends were 2 bases for V and 6 bases for J; bases not matched to a gene: 9. Here the CDR3 DNA reads TGTGCCAGCAGCCAAAGAGTCAGCGGGGGGGCGTCCGGGGAGCTGTTTTTT. Translated, it gives CASSQRVSGGASGELFF.

The count of this clone is one. The chain uses TRBV3-1 (or the pseudogene TRBV3-2) and TRBJ2-2, with 8 positions matching TRBD2. CDR1 is LGHDT and CDR2 is YNNKEL in the germline V gene (reference sequence). The trim removed 4 bases at V and 6 bases at J, leaving 7 bases unmatched. This CDR3 is 15 amino acids long. Here the CDR3 DNA reads TGTGCCAGCAGCCGACGGACTAGCATATCCGGGGAGCTGTTTTTT. Protein sequence: CASSRRTSISGELFF.

This clone was counted once. V usage is TRBV4-1 and J usage is TRBJ2-3; TRBD2 matches at 10 bases. The junction had 11 bases not matched to a gene; V was cut back by 0 bases and J by 2 bases. Germline-derived CDR1 and CDR2 are MGHRA and YSYEKL. CDR3 size: 19 residues. CDR3 nucleotide sequence: TGCGCCAGCAGCCAAGAGAGTCTAGCGGGAGCAGCTCCCACAGATACGCAGTATTTT. Translating gives CASSQESLAGAAPTDTQYF.

This chain joins TRBV6-1 and TRBJ2-5; perhaps TRBD2 as D (6 bases). CDR3 length: 13 amino acids. From germline, CDR1 is MNHNS and CDR2 SASEGT. V was trimmed by 2 bases and J by 4 bases, leaving 8 bases between them. For the CDR3, the DNA is TGTGCCAGCAGTGAATTGCGGGGAGAGACCCAGTACTTC. This codes for CASSELRGETQYF.

The chain carries TRBV27 and TRBJ1-4; TRBD1 matches at 7 bases. From germline, CDR1 is MNHEY and CDR2 SMNVEV (reference sequence). Trimming took 7 bases from V and 8 from J; bases not matched to a gene: 7. The CDR3 consists of 13 residues. The CDR3 nucleotides are TGTGCCAGCAAGCCTCAGGGGGTCGAAAAACTGTTTTTT. Its protein product is CASKPQGVEKLFF. Looking up the rest from reference TRBV27 and TRBJ1-4 gives the full variable domain: EAQVTQNPRYLITVTGKKLTVTCSQNMNHEYMSWYRQDPGLGLRQIYYSMNVEVTDKGDVPEGYKVSRKEKRNFPLILESPSPNQTSLYFCASKPQGVEKLFFGSGTQLSVL.

This rearrangement joins TRBV19 to TRBJ2-2; possibly TRBD1 or TRBD2 for D (5 bases each). The CDR3 has 13 amino acids. The germline gives CDR1 LNHDA, CDR2 SQIVND (reference sequence). Trimming shortened V by 11 bases and J by 3 bases, and 13 bases separated the two germline ends. The CDR3 here is CAGSGTDTGELFF. In DNA form, the CDR3 reads TGTGCCGGCTCCGGGACCGACACCGGGGAGCTGTTTTTT.

The gene calls are TRBV2 and TRBJ1-6; D may be TRBD1 (6 bases). Germline CDR1 reads SNHLY; CDR2 reads FYNNEI. V was cut by 7 bases and J by 7 bases, with 14 bases left in between. The CDR3 runs 14 residues. DNA for the CDR3: TGTGCCAGCACGTCACAGGGAGGCAATTCACCCCTCCACTTT. This gives the protein CASTSQGGNSPLHF.